This T cell receptor beta chain was captured by sequencing in a study of blood T cell repertoires in COVID-19. As handled by the study authors: Cell counts per sample came from amplifying reference gene primers. Profiling relied on immunoSEQ multiplex PCR, and the TCRdb table lists in-frame clones only, not all of them. V, J and clone size were drawn from that table, and D and trimming were deduced from the DNA. The table includes around 100,000 clones, 75% to 95% detected once. This CDR3 spans 16 amino acids. This receptor was taken from a human donor in a cohort sampled during active COVID-19. Sequenced sample: peripheral blood. This chain joins TRBV21-1 and TRBJ1-1; TRBD1 was called by the table and not checked on the DNA. TRBV21-1 is a pseudogene segment. This chain's CDR3 is CASSKDPEPGHPEAFF. The CDR3 DNA is TGTGCCAGCAGCAAAGACCCAGAACCGGGACACCCTGAAGCTTTCTTT.